This entry features one T cell receptor beta chain sequence. These data are taken from a study of blood T cell repertoires in COVID-19. Study information: Collection of acute and convalescent COVID-19 samples took place in the United States, Italy and Spain. T cells, B-cell-depleted T cells, or PBMCs provided the cDNA or gDNA that served as material.

CDR3 length: 14 residues. Per germline, CDR1 SGHVS and CDR2 FNYEAQ. V was pared by 0 bases and J by 0 bases, with 6 bases between. Original processing methods: It was from reference gene primer amplification that nucleated cell counts were estimated. Using immunoSEQ multiplex PCR, the repertoire was profiled, and TCRdb retains in-frame clones only, with some absent. V and J calls and clone size are as listed in that table; D and trimming were resolved from the DNA. The data show around 170,000 clones, 83% seen once. The chain recombines TRBV7-6 with TRBJ2-7; no definite D call. The sequenced material came from peripheral blood. The clonotype comes from a woman in her 40s with acute or convalescent COVID-19. CDR3 loop: CASSLAGGSYEQYF. CDR3 nucleotides: TGTGCCAGCAGCTTAGCAGGCGGCTCCTACGAGCAGTACTTC.